This entry lists 27 T cell receptor beta chains sequenced from one sample in a study of blood T cells in healthy people across ages. Sample-barcoded 5' priming and a J-beta primer mix drove a second PCR of roughly 7 to 11 cycles. TCRdb used MiXCR to reprocess the 5' RACE reads, holding one entry per CDR3 protein. The table shows around 1,500,000 distinct CDR3 sequences, with roughly 27% occurring only once. The material sequenced was blood. These receptors were taken from a woman between 25 and 40 years old in good health.

This rearrangement joins TRBV20-1 to TRBJ2-1, with 7 bases identical to TRBD2. V lost 3 bases and J lost 0; bases outside the gene matches: 8. The CDR3 runs 16 residues. Germline V gives CDR1 DFQATT, CDR2 SNEGSKA (reference sequence). In nucleotides, the CDR3 is TGCAGTGCTAGCACCCGGGACTATGGCTCCTACAATGAGCAGTTCTTC. Translation: CSASTRDYGSYNEQFF.

This clonotype was observed a single time. CDR3 amino acids: CASSLEAPSGPIDAQYF. The CDR3 nucleotides are TGTGCCAGCAGCTTAGAGGCCCCTAGCGGCCCGATCGATGCGCAGTATTTT. The V call is TRBV7-2, the J call TRBJ2-3; the match to TRBD2 covers 7 bases. The V gene's germline CDR1 is SGHTA and CDR2 FQGNSA. V shed 1 base, J shed 10 bases, and the junction held 17 bases outside the gene matches. CDR3 length: 17 amino acids.

The chain combines TRBV29-1 with TRBJ2-1, with D possibly matching TRBD1 (6 bases). CDR3 length equals 11 residues. V lost 8 bases and J lost 7, with 12 bases in between. The germline V gene has CDR1 SQVTM and CDR2 ANQGSEA. In nucleotides, the CDR3 is TGCAGCTATAACCAGGGGAATGAGCAGTTCTTC. Its translation is CSYNQGNEQFF.

There are a few counts of this clonotype. One junction end disagrees with the germline gene, perhaps due to a read error. The chain has TRBV11-2 and TRBJ2-3; 7 bases match TRBD2. The CDR3 runs 15 residues. Germline V lookup: CDR1 SGHAT, CDR2 FQNNGV. DNA for the CDR3: TGCGCCAGCAGCCCATGGCGGGAGCGTCAAGATACGCAGTATTTT. Translated, it gives CASSPWRERQDTQYF.

This clonotype was observed a handful of times. J is TRBJ2-7 and V is TRBV7-6; 7 nucleotides match TRBD1. The CDR3 runs 14 residues. Per the germline V gene, CDR1 is SGHVS and CDR2 is FNYEAQ. J was trimmed by 6 bases and V by 1 base; bases with no gene match: 6. The CDR3, as DNA: TGTGCCAGCAGCTTAGAGGGGGCCGACGGCGAGCAGTACTTC. This translates into CASSLEGADGEQYF.

This clonotype showed up many times. The J gene is TRBJ2-5, the V gene TRBV3-1; TRBD1 matches 10 bases. V trimming: 4 bases; J trimming: 5 bases; junction bases outside the gene matches: 4. The CDR3 length is 14 residues. Germline CDR1 LGHDT, CDR2 YNNKEL (reference sequence). The CDR3 coding sequence is TGTGCCAGCAGCCTGCGACAGGGGGCTGAGACCCAGTACTTC. This codes for CASSLRQGAETQYF.

This clonotype has only a few counts. V and J are TRBV11-2 and TRBJ2-1, with 14 bases matching TRBD2. V was pared by 4 bases and J by 6 bases, with 5 bases of the junction left unmatched. Germline values: CDR1 SGHAT, CDR2 FQNNGV. This CDR3 spans 16 amino acids. Here the CDR3 reads CASSSTSGRALNEQFF. As DNA, the CDR3 is TGTGCCAGCAGCTCGACTAGCGGGAGGGCTCTCAATGAGCAGTTCTTC.

The gene calls are TRBV5-1 and TRBJ2-3; D uncertain. The V end was cut by 1 base, the J end by 3 bases, with 12 bases between. There are 15 residues in the CDR3. Germline V gives CDR1 SGHRS, CDR2 YFSETQ. CDR3 in amino acids: CASSLLQGKTDTQYF. The CDR3 DNA reads TGCGCCAGCAGCTTGTTGCAAGGGAAAACAGATACGCAGTATTTT.

This clonotype appeared a few times. V usage is TRBV7-2 and J usage is TRBJ1-6; D is unresolved. Germline values: CDR1 SGHTA, CDR2 FQGNSA. This CDR3 spans 15 amino acids. With 3 bases removed from V and 5 bases from J, the gap between germline ends came to 11 bases. The CDR3 is CASSLVGDNNSPLHF. The CDR3 DNA sequence: TGTGCCAGCAGCTTGGTTGGAGATAATAATTCACCCCTCCACTTT.

This clonotype showed up many times. The V gene is TRBV28, the J gene TRBJ1-2; D unclear. The germline V and J ends were trimmed by 2 bases and 4 bases, with 11 bases remaining between them. Per the germline V gene, CDR1 is MDHEN and CDR2 is SYDVKM. The CDR3 covers 14 residues. CDR3 sequence reads: CASSLAARSYGYTF. The CDR3 DNA is TGTGCCAGCAGTTTAGCCGCCCGGTCCTATGGCTACACCTTC.

This chain uses TRBV18 with TRBJ2-5; TRBD1 agrees at 10 bases. The CDR3 loop spans 16 amino acids. Trimming cost V 5 bases and J 6 bases; bases outside gene matches: 12. Germline CDR1 and CDR2: KGHSH and LQKENI. The CDR3 DNA sequence: TGTGCCAGCTCATCCCCCACCGGGACAGGGGAGAAGACCCAGTACTTC. This translates into CASSSPTGTGEKTQYF. Supplemented by reference TRBV18 and TRBJ2-5, the full variable domain reads NAGVMQNPRHLVRRRGQEARLRCSPMKGHSHVYWYRQLPEEGLKFMVYLQKENIIDESGMPKERFSAEFPKEGPSILRIQQVVRGDSAAYFCASSSPTGTGEKTQYFGPGTRLLVL.

This clonotype was recorded a few times. V usage is TRBV2 and J usage is TRBJ2-7; 8 positions agree with TRBD1. The CDR3 extends over 14 amino acids. Germline V lookup: CDR1 SNHLY, CDR2 FYNNEI. The V segment lost 6 bases and the J segment 6 bases; nucleotides outside the gene matches: 10. CDR3 amino acids: CASRPSGQGGEQYF. The CDR3 nucleotides read TGTGCCAGCAGGCCGAGCGGACAGGGAGGCGAGCAGTACTTC.

The chain has TRBV12-3 or TRBV12-4 and TRBJ1-4; D remains ambiguous. Trimming took 0 bases from V and 7 from J, leaving 9 bases between them. There are 14 residues in the CDR3. CDR3 sequence reads: CASSLAGSGEKLFF. The CDR3, as DNA: TGTGCCAGCAGTTTAGCGGGTTCTGGTGAAAAACTGTTTTTT.

This clonotype was counted ten times or more. The rearrangement links TRBV7-3 to TRBJ2-5, with TRBD1 identical over 8 bases. This CDR3 has 15 amino acids. Germline V gene lookup returns CDR1 SGHTA and CDR2 FQGTGA. Trimming took 5 bases from V and 5 from J; bases not matched to a gene: 10. The DNA of the CDR3 is TGTGCCAGCAGCCCACTCCAGGGGGCGCAGGAGACCCAGTACTTC. It codes for CASSPLQGAQETQYF.

The chain joins TRBV18 to TRBJ2-7; TRBD2 matches 8 bases. V shed 3 bases and J 4 bases; nucleotides not matched to a gene: 8. The CDR3 consists of 15 residues. Germline-derived CDR1 and CDR2 are KGHSH and LQKENI. CDR3 sequence (DNA): TGTGCCAGCTCACCCGCTAAGCAGCGGGGGTACGAGCAGTACTTC. This gives the protein CASSPAKQRGYEQYF.

A few counts support this clonotype. The rearrangement joins TRBV11-2 to TRBJ2-5; D not resolved. The CDR3 consists of 15 residues. Per germline, CDR1 SGHAT and CDR2 FQNNGV. Trimming shortened V by 5 bases and J by 3 bases, and 16 bases separated the two germline ends. The CDR3 DNA follows: TGTGCCAGCAGCCTCCGCGTGGGTTACAAAGAGACCCAGTACTTC. Amino acid sequence: CASSLRVGYKETQYF. Using reference TRBV11-2 and TRBJ2-5 for the parts outside the CDR3, the full variable domain is EAGVAQSPRYKIIEKRQSVAFWCNPISGHATLYWYQQILGQGPKLLIQFQNNGVVDDSQLPKDRFSAERLKGVDSTLKIQPAKLEDSAVYLCASSLRVGYKETQYFGPGTRLLVL.

This clonotype has ten or more counts. The chain has TRBV25-1 and TRBJ2-5; 7 positions match TRBD1. The germline gives CDR1 MGHDK, CDR2 SYGVNS. This CDR3 is built from 12 residues. Trimming cost V 6 bases and J 10 bases; bases outside gene matches: 8. The CDR3 DNA sequence: TGTGCCAGCAGCACAGGGGACCGAGACCAGTACTTC. This gives the protein CASSTGDRDQYF.

Ten or more counts support this clonotype. The chain has TRBV10-3 and TRBJ2-1, with 8 nucleotides matching TRBD2. CDR3 length equals 14 residues. V gave up 4 bases and J gave up 8 bases; unmatched junction bases: 7. The germline V gene has CDR1 ENHRY and CDR2 SYGVKD. The CDR3 DNA sequence: TGTGCCATCAGTGTCGACGGGGGGGCCTATGAGCAGTTCTTC. It encodes CAISVDGGAYEQFF.

The V gene is TRBV20-1, the J gene TRBJ2-3; D remains unclear. V was trimmed by 5 bases and J by 5 bases, leaving 20 bases between them. Germline V CDR1 and CDR2: DFQATT, SNEGSKA (reference sequence). This CDR3 has 15 residues. The CDR3 here is CSAPLDGRFQDTQYF. In DNA form, the CDR3 reads TGCAGTGCTCCCCTGGACGGGCGGTTCCAAGATACGCAGTATTTT.

This clonotype was seen only a few times. The V call is TRBV7-9, the J call TRBJ2-5; tentatively, D is TRBD1 (6 bases). CDR1 is SEHNR, CDR2 FQNEAQ, per germline (reference sequence). The ends were cut back, 3 bases at V and 1 base at J, with 9 bases in the middle. This CDR3 region has 14 residues. The CDR3 here is CASSLMDSQETQYF. Written as DNA, the CDR3 is TGTGCCAGCAGCTTGATGGACAGCCAAGAGACCCAGTACTTC.

The J gene is TRBJ2-3, the V gene TRBV20-1, with D tentatively TRBD1 or TRBD2 (5 bases each). The germline V and J ends were trimmed by 2 bases and 10 bases, with 10 bases remaining between them. CDR1 and CDR2 from the germline V gene are DFQATT and SNEGSKA (reference sequence). This CDR3 is 11 amino acids long. The CDR3 is CSARWRGAQYF. The CDR3 coding sequence is TGCAGTGCTAGATGGCGAGGGGCGCAGTATTTT.

The chain combines TRBV10-3 with TRBJ1-5; D is undetermined. Per germline, CDR1 ENHRY and CDR2 SYGVKD. This CDR3 spans 15 amino acids. The V gene lost 0 bases and the J gene lost 3 bases, with 9 bases spanning the gap. CDR3 DNA sequence: TGTGCCATCAGTGAGTCGGGAGGGAACAATCAGCCCCAGCATTTT. It codes for CAISESGGNNQPQHF.

The CDR3: CSGRTGVVEAFF. Here the CDR3 DNA reads TGCAGCGGCCGGACAGGCGTAGTTGAAGCTTTCTTT. The chain has TRBV29-1 and TRBJ1-1; 7 bases agree with TRBD1. The CDR3 is 12 amino acids. The V gene end was trimmed by 7 bases and the J gene end by 7 bases; junction bases not matched to a gene: 9. CDR1 is SQVTM and CDR2 is ANQGSEA in the germline V gene.

The J gene is TRBJ1-1, the V gene TRBV5-1, with D possibly being TRBD1 (5 bases). V was clipped by 5 bases and J by 7 bases, with 18 bases between them. Per the germline V gene, CDR1 is SGHRS and CDR2 is YFSETQ. The CDR3 spans 14 residues. The CDR3 here is CASSLDSPPDEAFF. The CDR3 DNA sequence: TGCGCCAGCAGTTTAGACAGTCCGCCAGATGAAGCTTTCTTT.

A note on this clonotype: Possible read error: a much larger clone is one base away. The chain has TRBV9 and TRBJ2-5, with TRBD1 as a possible D gene (6 bases). Per germline, CDR1 SGDLS and CDR2 YYNGEE. CDR3 length: 16 amino acids. In DNA form, the CDR3 reads TGTGCCAGCAGCGAGGGGGTCAGCGGAGGCCAAGAGACCCGGTACTTC. This gives the protein CASSEGVSGGQETRYF.

This clonotype was found many times. The chain links TRBV4-1 to TRBJ1-1, with no clear D. Trimming pared 0 bases from V and 0 bases from J, leaving 5 bases between. Germline lookup yields CDR1 MGHRA and CDR2 YSYEKL. CDR3 length equals 14 residues. DNA of the CDR3: TGCGCCAGCAGCCAAGATTTTTTGAACACTGAAGCTTTCTTT. It translates to CASSQDFLNTEAFF.

This rearrangement joins TRBV12-3 or TRBV12-4 to TRBJ2-5; the match to TRBD1 covers 8 bases. Trimming at V came to 4 bases and at J to 7 bases, leaving 8 bases not matched to a gene. The CDR3 contains 14 residues. The CDR3 here is CASSSSGGLGTQYF. CDR3 DNA: TGTGCCAGCAGTTCTTCAGGGGGCCTTGGGACCCAGTACTTC.